Shown below are 25 T cell receptor beta chains from a single sample sequenced in a study of blood T cell repertoires in COVID-19. Here immunoSEQ multiplex PCR was the method, and the copy in TCRdb shows in-frame clones only, minus some. The sample holds under 300,000 clones, around nine tenths seen once. Sequencing used peripheral blood. The source is a young man with COVID-19, enrolled during active disease.

This clone was observed a few times. V usage is TRBV20-1 and J usage is TRBJ2-3; possibly TRBD2 for D (5 bases). The CDR3 spans 11 residues. The germline CDR1 and CDR2 sequences are DFQATT and SNEGSKA (reference sequence). V was trimmed by 4 bases and J by 9 bases, leaving 11 bases between them. CDR3 in amino acids: CSANTLETQYF. As DNA, the CDR3 is TGCAGTGCTAATACACTAGAAACGCAGTATTTT.

The chain has TRBV19 and TRBJ2-3; a weak D match, TRBD2 (6 bases). CDR1 and CDR2 (germline): LNHDA, SQIVND (reference sequence). This CDR3 spans 15 amino acids. The ends were cut back, 1 base at V and 1 base at J, with 9 bases in the middle. CDR3 nucleotide sequence: TGTGCCAGTAGTATAGGCGGGGCCGGCACAGATACGCAGTATTTT. Translation gives CASSIGGAGTDTQYF.

This sequence joins TRBV10-3 and TRBJ1-3, with 8 positions matching TRBD1. Germline CDR1 is ENHRY and CDR2 is SYGVKD. The CDR3 covers 12 residues. V lost 10 bases, J lost 5 bases, and 4 bases stayed unmatched. For the CDR3, the DNA is TGTGCCAACGGACAGGGACGAAACACCATATATTTT. Protein: CANGQGRNTIYF.

CDR3 in DNA: TGTGCCAGCAGCGGGGAGTACTACAATGAGCAGTTCTTC. This sequence encodes CASSGEYYNEQFF. The chain is built from TRBV3-1 (or the pseudogene TRBV3-2) and TRBJ2-1; D might be TRBD2 (5 bases). Germline-derived CDR1 and CDR2 are LGHDT and YNNKEL (reference sequence). The CDR3 is made up of 13 amino acids. V was cut by 5 bases and J by 3 bases, with 8 bases left in between.

The rearrangement links TRBV30 to TRBJ2-1; 8 bases fit TRBD1. The V gene's germline CDR1 is GTSNPN and CDR2 SVGIG (reference sequence). Losses at the gene ends were 6 bases for V and 9 bases for J; bases not matched to a gene: 16. CDR3 size: 15 residues. This chain's CDR3 is CACEADRDRWSEQFF. DNA for the CDR3: TGTGCCTGCGAAGCAGACAGGGACAGGTGGAGTGAGCAGTTCTTC. Filled out from reference TRBV30 and TRBJ2-1, the complete variable domain reads SQTIHQWPATLVQPVGSPLSLECTVEGTSNPNLYWYRQAAGRGLQLLFYSVGIGQISSEVPQNLSASRPQDRQFILSSKKLLLSDSGFYLCACEADRDRWSEQFFGPGTRLTVL.

This chain links TRBV11-3 with TRBJ2-3, with D perhaps matching TRBD1 (6 bases). Trimming took off 4 bases at V and 10 bases at J, with 12 bases between the two ends. Germline V lookup: CDR1 SGHNT, CDR2 YENEEA. CDR3 length equals 12 residues. The CDR3 loop reads CASSYEQGPQYF. For the CDR3, the DNA is TGTGCCAGCAGCTATGAACAGGGACCGCAGTATTTT.

This clone was recorded only once. V gene TRBV15 combines with J gene TRBJ1-5; D is possibly TRBD1 (6 bases). Germline V lookup: CDR1 LNHNV, CDR2 YYDKDF (reference sequence). V was shortened by 4 bases and J by 3 bases, with 13 bases between the two germline ends. This CDR3 contains 15 residues. The CDR3 sequence is CATSTKQGINQPQHF. The CDR3, as DNA: TGTGCCACCAGCACTAAACAGGGAATCAATCAGCCCCAGCATTTT.

The V and J genes are TRBV2 and TRBJ1-1; 8 bases match TRBD1. This CDR3 comprises 14 residues. The junction had 7 bases not matched to a gene; V was cut back by 3 bases and J by 7 bases. The germline V gene has CDR1 SNHLY and CDR2 FYNNEI. This chain's CDR3 is CASSDGRGLFEAFF. In DNA form, the CDR3 reads TGTGCCAGCAGTGACGGCAGGGGGCTTTTTGAAGCTTTCTTT.

CDR3 bases: TGTGCCAGCAGTTACTCTGGGGGCCAAGGACCCAATGAGCAGTTCTTC. Protein product: CASSYSGGQGPNEQFF. The rearrangement links TRBV6-5 to TRBJ2-1, with a weak D call TRBD1 (6 bases). Germline values: CDR1 MNHEY, CDR2 SVGAGI. Between the trimmed V and J ends, which lost 0 bases and 6 bases, there was a span of 15 bases. CDR3 length: 16 amino acids.

V gene TRBV19 combines with J gene TRBJ1-1; 10 bases map to TRBD1. This CDR3 contains 13 residues. Unmatched junction bases numbered 6, after V lost 4 bases and J lost 10 bases. Germline CDR1 LNHDA, CDR2 SQIVND (reference sequence). In DNA, the CDR3 is TGTGCCAGTAGTAACGGACAGGGGGTATTAGCTTTCTTT. Its protein is CASSNGQGVLAFF.

The rearrangement uses TRBV6-6 and TRBJ1-1, with D perhaps TRBD1 (6 bases). Germline V gene lookup returns CDR1 MNHNY and CDR2 SVGAGI (reference sequence). This CDR3 region has 14 residues. V lost 5 bases and J 0 bases, leaving 10 bases between the germline ends. Here the CDR3 reads CASSRDTLNTEAFF. DNA of the CDR3: TGTGCCAGCAGTCGGGACACTCTGAACACTGAAGCTTTCTTT.

The CDR3 spells CASSIQQGLGNSPLHF. The CDR3 nucleotides are TGTGCCAGTAGTATACAACAGGGTCTCGGTAATTCACCCCTCCACTTT. V is TRBV19 and J is TRBJ1-6; D perhaps matches TRBD1 (6 bases). V dropped 2 bases and J dropped 6 bases, with 14 bases sitting between them. CDR1 and CDR2 from the germline V gene are LNHDA and SQIVND (reference sequence). This CDR3 spans 16 amino acids.

The chain carries TRBV7-9 and TRBJ2-5, with a tentative D call TRBD1 (5 bases). The CDR3 is 15 amino acids. Trimming took off 1 base at V and 4 bases at J, with 13 bases between the two ends. Germline assignment: CDR1 SEHNR and CDR2 FQNEAQ (reference sequence). The CDR3 sequence: CASSLVQGRVETQYF. CDR3 nucleotide sequence: TGTGCCAGCAGCTTAGTTCAGGGCCGGGTAGAGACCCAGTACTTC.

The chain has TRBV9 and TRBJ1-1; 9 bases match TRBD1. Germline V gene lookup returns CDR1 SGDLS and CDR2 YYNGEE. V lost 4 bases, J lost 4 bases, and 5 bases stayed unmatched. There are 14 residues in the CDR3. In DNA, the CDR3 is TGTGCCAGCAGCCCACAGGGGGCAATCACTGAAGCTTTCTTT. As protein: CASSPQGAITEAFF. The full variable domain, its missing parts supplied by reference TRBV9 and TRBJ1-1, is DSGVTQTPKHLITATGQRVTLRCSPRSGDLSVYWYQQSLDQGLQFLIQYYNGEERAKGNILERFSAQQFPDLHSELNLSSLELGDSALYFCASSPQGAITEAFFGQGTRLTVV.

The gene calls are TRBV6-1 and TRBJ2-6; 8 nucleotides line up with TRBD1. The CDR3 runs 16 residues. The germline V gene has CDR1 MNHNS and CDR2 SASEGT. V shed 3 bases and J 2 bases; nucleotides not matched to a gene: 3. The CDR3 region is CASSEQGAAGANVLTF. The CDR3 nucleotides are TGTGCCAGCAGTGAGCAGGGGGCGGCTGGGGCCAACGTCCTGACTTTC.

CDR3 in amino acids: CASSEAIWDRVSLAYYGYTF. In DNA form, the CDR3 reads TGTGCCAGCAGTGAAGCGATTTGGGACAGGGTTTCATTGGCCTACTATGGCTACACCTTC. This rearrangement joins TRBV6-1 to TRBJ1-2; TRBD1 aligns across 9 bases. This CDR3 comprises 20 residues. V was clipped by 0 bases and J by 3 bases; unmatched bases: 17. CDR1 is MNHNS, CDR2 SASEGT, per germline.

The CDR3 sequence: CASSIASGTEAFF. In DNA, the CDR3 is TGTGCCAGTAGTATAGCCTCCGGGACTGAAGCTTTCTTT. This rearrangement joins TRBV19 to TRBJ1-1; D call uncertain. CDR1 is LNHDA, CDR2 SQIVND, per germline (reference sequence). Trimming removed 1 base at V and 5 bases at J, with 8 bases between. The CDR3 extends over 13 amino acids. Looking up the rest from reference TRBV19 and TRBJ1-1 gives the full variable domain: DGGITQSPKYLFRKEGQNVTLSCEQNLNHDAMYWYRQDPGQGLRLIYYSQIVNDFQKGDIAEGYSVSREKKESFPLTVTSAQKNPTAFYLCASSIASGTEAFFGQGTRLTVV.

V usage is TRBV18 and J usage is TRBJ1-4, with TRBD1 identical over 7 bases. Germline lookup yields CDR1 KGHSH and CDR2 LQKENI. Trimming removed 3 bases from V and 5 bases from J; junction bases left unmatched: 6. The CDR3 sequence is 15 residues long. CDR3: CASSPTTGKNEKLFF. CDR3 DNA: TGTGCCAGCTCACCGACGACAGGGAAAAATGAAAAACTGTTTTTT.

This rearrangement joins TRBV15 to TRBJ2-7; 10 bases map to TRBD1. CDR1 and CDR2 (germline): LNHNV, YYDKDF (reference sequence). The V and J ends lost 4 bases and 7 bases, in that order; junction bases with no gene match: 7. The CDR3 runs to 14 residues. The DNA for the CDR3 is TGTGCCACCAGCAAGGACAGGGGGGACTTAGAGCAGTACTTC. Its protein is CATSKDRGDLEQYF.

The chain links TRBV18 to TRBJ2-2; TRBD2 agrees at 12 bases. The CDR3 has 17 amino acids. V dropped 0 bases and J dropped 4; count of bases not matched to a gene: 3. CDR1 KGHSH and CDR2 LQKENI come from the germline V gene. In DNA, the CDR3 is TGTGCCAGCTCACCACCGGCTAGCGGGGGGGCCACCGGGGAGCTGTTTTTT. Amino acids: CASSPPASGGATGELFF.

V usage is TRBV6-1 and J usage is TRBJ1-4, with TRBD1 matching over 7 bases. The CDR3 is 16 amino acids. With 6 bases clipped from V and 2 bases from J, the junction kept 9 bases outside the gene matches. Looked up from germline, CDR1 is MNHNS and CDR2 is SASEGT. This chain's CDR3 is CASRESGGTTNEKLFF. Here the CDR3 DNA reads TGTGCCAGCAGGGAATCAGGGGGGACGACTAATGAAAAACTGTTTTTT.

The chain employs TRBV15 and TRBJ2-5, with 13 positions matching TRBD2. Germline loops: CDR1 LNHNV, CDR2 YYDKDF (reference sequence). V shed 5 bases, J shed 4 bases, and the junction held 4 bases outside the gene matches. The CDR3 is 15 amino acids. The CDR3, as DNA: TGTGCCACCAGCGGGGGACTAGCGGGGAGAGAGACCCAGTACTTC. Translation: CATSGGLAGRETQYF.

The chain recombines TRBV4-1 with TRBJ2-3, with 8 bases matching TRBD2. CDR1 is MGHRA and CDR2 is YSYEKL in the germline V gene. The CDR3 is 16 amino acids. The ends lost 1 base at V and 5 bases at J; junction bases unmatched: 8. The DNA of the CDR3 is TGCGCCAGCAGCCAAGGCCCCGGGGGGGGCCGAGATACGCAGTATTTT. Translating gives CASSQGPGGGRDTQYF.

This chain joins TRBV7-9 and TRBJ2-7; 9 bases map to TRBD1. Per germline, CDR1 SEHNR and CDR2 FQNEAQ (reference sequence). The trim removed 7 bases at V and 0 bases at J, leaving 1 base unmatched. The CDR3 sequence is 13 residues long. CDR3 loop: CASMGQGSYEQYF. The DNA of the CDR3 is TGTGCCAGCATGGGACAGGGCTCCTACGAGCAGTACTTC.

This chain links TRBV2 with TRBJ1-1; 7 bases align to TRBD1. The CDR3 has 13 residues. With V trimmed by 6 bases and J by 0 bases, 1 base remained unmatched. Germline V CDR1 and CDR2: SNHLY, FYNNEI. The CDR3 coding sequence is TGTGCCAGCAGGGGACAGATGAACACTGAAGCTTTCTTT. It is translated as CASRGQMNTEAFF. The complete variable domain, with remaining parts taken from reference TRBV2 and TRBJ1-1, reads EPEVTQTPSHQVTQMGQEVILRCVPISNHLYFYWYRQILGQKVEFLVSFYNNEISEKSEIFDDQFSVERPDGSNFTLKIRSTKLEDSAMYFCASRGQMNTEAFFGQGTRLTVV.